This T cell receptor (beta chain) stems from a study of T cells in Graves' hyperthyroidism and ophthalmopathy. The study, taken as a whole, reports: By a 13 V-J model, ophthalmopathy was set apart from stable hyperthyroidism.

Researchers took RNA transcripts and amplified the TCR beta CDR3 regions from them. TCR CDR3 underwent first-round RT-PCR with the HTBI primer set. MiXCR, run by TCRdb on the multiplex PCR reads, gives a single entry per CDR3 protein. The data hold 250,000 to 300,000 distinct CDR3 sequences, with less than 20% observed a single time. Regarding this clonotype: Its cognate antigen is unknown.

The V gene's germline CDR1 is DFQATT and CDR2 SNEGSKA (reference sequence). CDR3 size: 13 residues. V dropped 2 bases and J dropped 7 bases, with 15 bases sitting between them. This receptor was obtained from a man aged 50 or older with Graves' ophthalmopathy. Material for sequencing was blood. V and J are TRBV20-1 and TRBJ2-7; D possibly corresponds to TRBD2 (6 bases). CDR3 loop: CSARLPAGTEQYF. As DNA, the CDR3 is TGCAGTGCTAGACTCCCGGCGGGGACGGAGCAGTACTTC.